The rows below give T cell receptor beta chains drawn from one sample of a study of prognosis after radiotherapy for stage I lung cancer. One entry per CDR3 protein, called by TCRdb with MiXCR from the multiplex PCR reads. In the table there are tens of thousands of distinct CDR3 sequences, 35% to 50% of which are singletons. Source: PBMCs, taken before or after stereotactic body radiation therapy (not recorded which). Receptors were obtained from a donor aged 50 or older with non-small cell lung cancer. CDR3s include the opening cysteine and the closing phenylalanine or tryptophan. The D gene is left open where the match is weak. Size is omitted from some rows. Given values are once, few, many or a class for expanded clones.

>TRBV5-1|many|TRBJ2-7|-
CASSLAGGAQVPYEQYF
TGCGCCAGCAGCTTGGCCGGGGGCGCGCAGGTCCCCTACGAGCAGTACTTC
>TRBV10-3|many|TRBJ1-4|-
CAISESPWEKLFF
TGTGCCATCAGTGAGTCCCCCTGGGAAAAACTGTTTTTT
>TRBV3-1|many|TRBJ2-3|-
CASSQGRTAATQYF
TGTGCCAGCAGCCAAGGGAGGACCGCCGCTACGCAGTATTTT
>TRBV6-2/TRBV6-3|many|TRBJ2-7|TRBD2
CASRGFSGTYEQYF
TGTGCCAGCAGGGGGTTTAGCGGGACCTACGAGCAGTACTTC
>TRBV28|-|TRBJ2-7|-
CASSSYGRDYEQYF
TGTGCCAGCAGTTCTTACGGCCGGGATTACGAGCAGTACTTC
>TRBV9|many|TRBJ1-4|-
CASSRQVESEKLFF
TGTGCCAGCAGTAGACAGGTGGAGAGTGAAAAACTGTTTTTT
>TRBV5-4|many|TRBJ2-2|-
CASSPGGTVNTGELFF
TGTGCCAGCAGCCCCGGGGGGACAGTGAACACCGGGGAGCTGTTTTTT
>TRBV19|-|TRBJ2-2|-
CASIDRNTGELFF
TGTGCCAGTATTGACCGTAACACCGGGGAGCTGTTTTTT
>TRBV6-1|many|TRBJ2-5|-
CATGGGVGETQYF
TGTGCCACAGGAGGGGGGGTTGGCGAGACCCAGTACTTC
>TRBV24-1|many|TRBJ2-1|-
CATSSSWGIYNEQFF
TGTGCCACCTCTTCTTCGTGGGGAATTTACAATGAGCAGTTCTTC
>TRBV6-2/TRBV6-3|many|TRBJ2-5|-
CASSYSLMKDRSETQYF
TGTGCCAGCAGTTACTCCTTAATGAAGGACCGGTCGGAGACCCAGTACTTC
>TRBV19|many|TRBJ1-5|-
CASSRIRDSLHQPQHF
TGTGCCAGTAGTAGGATCCGGGACTCACTTCATCAGCCCCAGCATTTT
>TRBV20-1|many|TRBJ2-1|-
CSARSGYSYNEQFF
TGCAGTGCTAGAAGCGGGTACTCCTACAATGAGCAGTTCTTC
>TRBV6-1|-|TRBJ2-5|-
CASSYSRAEQEKQYF
TGTGCCAGCAGTTACAGTCGGGCAGAACAAGAGAAACAGTACTTC
>TRBV7-2|-|TRBJ1-3|TRBD1
CASRETGTVSNTIYF
TGTGCCAGCAGAGAGACCGGGACAGTTTCCAACACCATATATTTT
>TRBV9|many|TRBJ2-1|TRBD1
CASSTLTGGSYNEQFF
TGTGCCAGCAGCACGCTGACAGGGGGGTCCTACAATGAGCAGTTCTTC
>TRBV2|many|TRBJ1-3|-
CASTEGTHPGNTIYF
TGTGCCAGCACCGAGGGCACTCACCCTGGAAACACCATATATTTT
>TRBV7-3|-|TRBJ2-1|TRBD2
CASSEVGSGMVQFF
TGTGCCAGCAGTGAAGTAGGTAGCGGGATGGTACAGTTCTTC
>TRBV4-3|-|TRBJ2-7|-
CASSLPALVGDQYF
TGCGCCAGCAGCCTCCCGGCTCTAGTGGGGGATCAGTACTTC
>TRBV4-1|many|TRBJ1-6|-
CASSQEGRGDNSPLHF
TGCGCCAGCAGCCAAGAGGGGAGGGGGGATAATTCACCCCTCCACTTT